The 27 T cell receptor beta chains listed next were all sequenced from one sample in a study of human T cells and chemical hapten exposure. Each CDR3 protein gets one entry after TCRdb re-called the RACE reads with MiXCR. The profile covers about 120,000 distinct CDR3 sequences, with roughly an eighth appearing a single time and over 0.85% taken by the ten largest. Time point in this sample: patch test 1, 2 weeks after DPC sensitization. The treatment was: therapeutic diphenylcyclopropenone sensitization with weekly scalp DPC. Sequencing used whole blood, obtained in connection with sensitization to the hapten diphenylcyclopropenone (DPC). These receptors all stem from a man aged 18 to 30 with alopecia areata. Some clones in this sample may be carry-over from other donors' samples.

The genes are TRBV4-3 and TRBJ2-1; no definite D call. Germline loops: CDR1 LGHNA, CDR2 YSLEER. CDR3 length: 14 amino acids. V gave up 1 base and J gave up 5 bases, with 9 bases separating them. CDR3 amino acids: CASSQAWANNEQFF. CDR3 in DNA: TGCGCCAGCAGCCAAGCTTGGGCGAACAATGAGCAGTTCTTC.

The DNA for the CDR3 is TGTGCCAGCTGGGAGTTACCGAGCAATCAGCCCCAGCATTTT. Translated, it gives CASWELPSNQPQHF. This sequence joins TRBV28 and TRBJ1-5; D is uncertain. This CDR3 is built from 14 residues. The V and J ends lost 8 bases and 1 base respectively, with 12 bases between them. CDR1 and CDR2 from the germline V gene are MDHEN and SYDVKM.

V gene TRBV4-2 combines with J gene TRBJ2-7, with D perhaps TRBD1 (5 bases). The germline gives CDR1 LGHNA, CDR2 YNFKEQ. This CDR3 region has 15 residues. V was clipped by 3 bases and J by 5 bases, with 17 bases between them. The chain's CDR3 is CASSQMTELQHEQYF. The CDR3 DNA follows: TGTGCCAGCAGCCAGATGACAGAGCTTCAACACGAGCAGTACTTC.

This clonotype has at least ten counts. The genes are TRBV7-9 and TRBJ1-1, with D hard to call. Germline V CDR1 and CDR2: SEHNR, FQNEAQ (reference sequence). This CDR3 region has 17 residues. V was pared by 4 bases and J by 4 bases, with 22 bases between. The CDR3 spells CASSSTENSWEGTEAFF. DNA for the CDR3: TGTGCCAGCAGCTCGACTGAGAATTCCTGGGAAGGCACTGAAGCTTTCTTT.

In this sample, this clonotype turned up many times. The chain has TRBV7-9 and TRBJ2-3, with 7 nucleotides matching TRBD1. This CDR3 comprises 13 residues. Trimming cost V 9 bases and J 2 bases; bases outside gene matches: 5. The germline CDR1 and CDR2 sequences are SEHNR and FQNEAQ (reference sequence). The CDR3 sequence: CARSGGITDTQYF. The CDR3 bases are TGTGCCAGATCAGGGGGAATCACAGATACGCAGTATTTT.

This clonotype was picked up a small number of times. The chain links TRBV4-3 to TRBJ2-3; TRBD2 is a possible D gene (6 bases). The V end was cut by 3 bases, the J end by 0 bases, with 13 bases between. From germline, CDR1 is LGHNA and CDR2 YSLEER. This CDR3 has 16 amino acids. CDR3: CASSQGGPGSTDTQYF. CDR3 coding DNA: TGCGCCAGCAGCCAGGGAGGACCGGGAAGCACAGATACGCAGTATTTT.

This clonotype has just a few counts. V gene TRBV2 combines with J gene TRBJ2-5; D is uncertain. Germline-derived CDR1 and CDR2 are SNHLY and FYNNEI. This CDR3 spans 12 amino acids. CDR3 region: CGGQARQETQYF. In nucleotides, the CDR3 is TGTGGTGGGCAGGCCCGACAAGAGACCCAGTACTTC. Full variable domain (outside the CDR3, taken from reference TRBV2 and TRBJ2-5): EPEVTQTPSHQVTQMGQEVILRCVPISNHLYFYWYRQILGQKVEFLVSFYNNEISEKSEIFDDQFSVERPDGSNFTLKIRSTKLEDSAMYFCGGQARQETQYFGPGTRLLVL.

This clonotype was seen repeatedly, ten times or more. J is TRBJ1-1 and V is TRBV12-3 or TRBV12-4; TRBD1 aligns across 10 bases. CDR3 length: 16 amino acids. The junction had 9 bases not matched to a gene; V was cut back by 2 bases and J by 6 bases. The CDR3 sequence: CASSLRRPGQGPEAFF. The CDR3 DNA sequence: TGTGCCAGCAGTTTACGCCGCCCGGGACAGGGGCCTGAAGCTTTCTTT.

This clonotype occurred a few times. The rearrangement links TRBV27 to TRBJ2-3; the D gene could be TRBD1 or TRBD2 (5 bases each). CDR3 length equals 17 residues. CDR1 is MNHEY, CDR2 SMNVEV, per germline (reference sequence). The V end lost 3 bases, the J end lost 1 base, and 17 bases lay between the germline ends. CDR3 region: CASSLSPEGSRTDTQYF. Here the CDR3 DNA reads TGTGCCAGCAGTTTGTCCCCTGAGGGGAGTCGCACAGATACGCAGTATTTT.

For the CDR3, the DNA is TGCGCCAGCAGCCAAGATCTGGGGGCGGGAACCGGGGAGCTGTTTTTT. Translating gives CASSQDLGAGTGELFF. The V gene is TRBV4-3, the J gene TRBJ2-2; possibly TRBD1 or TRBD2 for D (6 bases each). Trimming removed 0 bases from V and 5 bases from J, with 13 bases in between. CDR3 length: 16 residues. Germline values: CDR1 LGHNA, CDR2 YSLEER.

This clonotype was seen just once. The rearrangement links TRBV29-1 to TRBJ2-2; 8 bases match TRBD1. Germline V gene data show CDR1 as SQVTM and CDR2 as ANQGSEA. Trimming removed 0 bases from V and 13 bases from J; junction bases left unmatched: 10. CDR3 length: 14 amino acids. The CDR3, as DNA: TGCAGCGTTGAAGATTTGGGCAGGGGGCGAGTGCTGTTTTTT. Its protein product is CSVEDLGRGRVLFF.

V gene TRBV9 combines with J gene TRBJ2-5, with 9 bases lining up with TRBD1. The CDR3 runs 15 residues. Germline V gives CDR1 SGDLS, CDR2 YYNGEE. Trimming removed 3 bases from V and 4 bases from J; junction bases left unmatched: 7. CDR3 sequence: CASSAETGGRETQYF. CDR3 DNA: TGTGCCAGCAGCGCCGAGACAGGGGGACGAGAGACCCAGTACTTC.

J is TRBJ1-3 and V is TRBV5-5; the D gene is possibly TRBD1 (5 bases). Germline CDR1 SGHKS, CDR2 YYEKEE (reference sequence). V gave up 3 bases and J gave up 1 base, with 8 bases separating them. This CDR3 region has 14 residues. This CDR3 is CASSWGGSGNTIYF. CDR3 sequence (DNA): TGTGCCAGCAGCTGGGGCGGTTCTGGAAACACCATATATTTT.

This clonotype was counted a few times. The genes are TRBV28 and TRBJ1-6; possibly TRBD1 for D (6 bases). The CDR3 runs 16 residues. Germline V lookup: CDR1 MDHEN, CDR2 SYDVKM. Deletions cut 6 bases from V and 3 bases from J, with 15 bases between. CDR3 bases: TGTGCCAGCAGGGAATCCAGGGGTAACTATAATTCACCCCTCCACTTT. This sequence encodes CASRESRGNYNSPLHF.

This clonotype has only a few counts. This chain links TRBV7-2 with TRBJ2-1; possibly TRBD2 for D (6 bases). The CDR3 consists of 17 residues. Between the trimmed V and J ends, which lost 2 bases and 6 bases, there was a span of 20 bases. The germline CDR1 and CDR2 sequences are SGHTA and FQGNSA. CDR3 loop: CASSLLGRGLFRNEQFF. DNA for the CDR3: TGTGCCAGCAGCTTACTCGGGCGGGGCCTTTTCCGCAATGAGCAGTTCTTC.

This clonotype was counted only a few times. The chain couples TRBV20-1 to TRBJ2-3, with D possibly matching TRBD2 (7 bases). Germline V lookup: CDR1 DFQATT, CDR2 SNEGSKA (reference sequence). Trimming took off 2 bases at V and 3 bases at J, with 12 bases between the two ends. The CDR3 contains 14 residues. Here the CDR3 reads CSARRGGRTDTQYF. CDR3 coding DNA: TGCAGTGCTAGAAGGGGGGGGCGTACAGATACGCAGTATTTT.

This clonotype turned up a few times. V and J are TRBV4-3 and TRBJ2-4, with D perhaps matching TRBD1 or TRBD2 (5 bases each). V gave up 0 bases and J gave up 3 bases, with 6 bases separating them. CDR1 and CDR2 from the germline V gene are LGHNA and YSLEER. The CDR3 is 14 amino acids. CDR3 loop: CASSQDGGKNIQYF. CDR3 DNA: TGCGCCAGCAGCCAAGATGGGGGCAAAAACATTCAGTACTTC.

The chain employs TRBV12-3 or TRBV12-4 and TRBJ2-1; tentatively, D is TRBD2 (5 bases). V was shortened by 3 bases and J by 8 bases, with 17 bases between the two germline ends. The CDR3 length is 15 residues. CDR3 sequence (DNA): TGTGCCAGCAGTTTTGTCCTTTCGGGGATCTATGAGCAGTTCTTC. This gives the protein CASSFVLSGIYEQFF.

This rearrangement joins TRBV20-1 to TRBJ2-1; 13 nucleotides align to TRBD2. The CDR3 length is 15 residues. CDR1 DFQATT and CDR2 SNEGSKA come from the germline V gene (reference sequence). The trim removed 6 bases at V and 11 bases at J, leaving 13 bases unmatched. As DNA, the CDR3 is TGCAGTGCCCTCCTACTAGCGGGGGGGCCGAGGAAGCAGTTCTTC. Translating it yields CSALLLAGGPRKQFF.

This clonotype has more than one count but fewer than ten. The chain carries TRBV25-1 and TRBJ1-2, with D possibly matching TRBD1 (5 bases). V lost 4 bases and J lost 8, with 11 bases in between. This CDR3 comprises 12 residues. From germline, CDR1 is MGHDK and CDR2 SYGVNS. The CDR3, as DNA: TGTGCCAGCAGTGTAGGGGAAGGCGGCTACACCTTC. Translation gives CASSVGEGGYTF.

In its sample, this clonotype was seen a few times. This chain uses TRBV19 with TRBJ2-7; D is unclear. This CDR3 region has 16 residues. Germline V gene data show CDR1 as LNHDA and CDR2 as SQIVND (reference sequence). V was shortened by 7 bases and J by 3 bases, with 22 bases between the two germline ends. The CDR3 region has the DNA TGTGCCAGTATGCAAAGAGTTGACAAAGGCATCTACGAGCAGTACTTC. It codes for CASMQRVDKGIYEQYF.

This clonotype was observed a handful of times. This chain joins TRBV5-1 and TRBJ2-1; the D gene is possibly TRBD2 (7 bases). Germline V gene data show CDR1 as SGHRS and CDR2 as YFSETQ. V was shortened by 2 bases and J by 6 bases, with 18 bases between the two germline ends. The length of the CDR3 is 16 residues. CDR3 amino acids: CASSFLLRGGPNEQFF. DNA for the CDR3: TGCGCCAGCAGCTTCCTCCTTCGCGGGGGCCCCAATGAGCAGTTCTTC.

There are a few counts of this clonotype. The chain combines TRBV6-2 or TRBV6-3 with TRBJ1-5; TRBD1 is a possible D gene (5 bases). CDR1 is MNHEY and CDR2 is SVGEGT in the germline V gene. The CDR3 is 13 amino acids. V lost 6 bases, J lost 6 bases, and 12 bases lay in between. This CDR3 is CASSYRTTQPQHF. In DNA, the CDR3 is TGTGCCAGCAGCTACAGGACTACTCAGCCCCAGCATTTT.

This clonotype was counted only a few times. The V call is TRBV6-1, the J call TRBJ1-3; no firm D call. The V gene's germline CDR1 is MNHNS and CDR2 SASEGT. The CDR3 totals 16 residues. The V end lost 2 bases, the J end lost 0 bases, and 11 bases lay between the germline ends. This CDR3 reads CASSETGGGSGNTIYF. Written as DNA, the CDR3 is TGTGCCAGCAGTGAAACGGGAGGAGGCTCTGGAAACACCATATATTTT.

This clonotype was seen at least ten times. The rearrangement links TRBV7-2 to TRBJ1-2; tentative D call: TRBD1 (6 bases). The CDR3 loop spans 14 amino acids. V was clipped by 4 bases and J by 3 bases, with 12 bases between them. Per the germline V gene, CDR1 is SGHTA and CDR2 is FQGNSA. This CDR3 is CASSSAGAHYGYTF. CDR3 coding DNA: TGTGCCAGCAGCTCAGCAGGGGCCCACTATGGCTACACCTTC.

This clonotype was observed a few times. The gene calls are TRBV28 and TRBJ1-1; the D is unclear. CDR1 and CDR2 from the germline V gene are MDHEN and SYDVKM. CDR3 size: 14 residues. Between the trimmed V and J ends, which lost 3 bases and 0 bases, there was a span of 8 bases. This CDR3 reads CASSFWQVNTEAFF. The CDR3 nucleotides read TGTGCCAGCAGTTTCTGGCAGGTGAACACTGAAGCTTTCTTT.

V usage is TRBV6-1 and J usage is TRBJ1-6; 8 nucleotides line up with TRBD1. In germline, CDR1 is MNHNS, CDR2 SASEGT. The CDR3 totals 17 residues. Trimming at V came to 3 bases and at J to 7 bases, leaving 11 bases not matched to a gene. For the CDR3, the DNA is TGTGCCAGCAGTGACCTCGTTAGGGGACAGGCGAATTCACCCCTCCACTTT. Its translation is CASSDLVRGQANSPLHF.